Sequencing of this T cell receptor (beta chain) was carried out in a study of blood T cell repertoires in COVID-19. Clones were read by immunoSEQ multiplex PCR, and TCRdb kept only the in-frame ones, dropping some. This table has about 190,000 clones, roughly 79% appearing once. V lost 4 bases, J lost 5 bases, and 12 bases stayed unmatched. Germline CDR1 is SGHTA and CDR2 is FQGTGA. The CDR3 totals 17 residues. The receptor was derived from a man in his fifties or sixties with active or convalescent COVID-19. The V and J genes are TRBV7-3 and TRBJ2-3; 10 positions match TRBD2. The sequencing input was peripheral blood. The CDR3 DNA reads as TGTGCCAGCAGCTCCTCTTCCCAGCGGGAGGGCTTAGATACGCAGTATTTT. It encodes CASSSSSQREGLDTQYF.